Sequencing of this TCR beta chain was carried out in a study of blood T cell repertoires in COVID-19. About the study: Researchers got acute and convalescent COVID-19 samples from the United States, Italy and Spain.

In the authors' workflow: Quantification of nucleated cells was approximated via reference gene primer amplification. Profiled with immunoSEQ multiplex PCR; TCRdb holds only in-frame clones, not every one. V and J calls plus clone size are reproduced from that table; the DNA served to infer D and trimming. Of around 370,000 clones in the sample, roughly 90% were seen once. Sequencing used peripheral blood. The receptor comes from a young man with active or convalescent COVID-19.

The chain's CDR3 is CASSMIGGYTEAFF. The CDR3 bases are TGTGCCAGTAGTATGATAGGGGGCTACACTGAAGCTTTCTTT. The chain carries TRBV19 and TRBJ1-1; 7 bases line up with TRBD1. The V and J ends lost 3 bases and 3 bases, in that order; junction bases with no gene match: 4. Per germline, CDR1 LNHDA and CDR2 SQIVND (reference sequence). This CDR3 has 14 residues. Supplemented by reference TRBV19 and TRBJ1-1, the full variable domain reads DGGITQSPKYLFRKEGQNVTLSCEQNLNHDAMYWYRQDPGQGLRLIYYSQIVNDFQKGDIAEGYSVSREKKESFPLTVTSAQKNPTAFYLCASSMIGGYTEAFFGQGTRLTVV.